Sequencing of this T cell receptor (beta chain) was carried out in a study of spatial heterogeneity in lung cancer. About the study: The average count in raw reads for each unique TCR and UMI combination exceeded nine appearances. Overall study findings and caveats: Among blood samples, ubiquitous expanded tumor TCRs appeared more at resection than at follow-up.

The time point was: sample taken at primary tumor resection. From tumor, nontumor lung or frozen PBMC, whole RNA was taken unsorted for sequencing. Samples came from 72 TRACERx patients with untreated early-stage lung cancer. The sample holds a few counts of this clonotype. Its antigen remains unidentified. Individually, TCR cDNA molecules were each labelled with a unique molecular identifier. In TCRdb, the 5' RACE reads were re-called with MiXCR into one record per CDR3 protein. The sample contains roughly 8,200 distinct CDR3 sequences, about 7.8% of which appear only once. V gave up 1 base and J gave up 5 bases; unmatched junction bases: 0. The CDR3 contains 13 residues. Germline CDR1 and CDR2: SGHAT and FQDESV (reference sequence).

Sample: PBMCs, taken at surgery. The V gene is TRBV11-1, the J gene TRBJ2-3; 7 positions match TRBD2. This receptor was identified in a female donor with early-stage non-small cell lung cancer. The CDR3 DNA reads as TGTGCCAGCAGCTTAGGGGAGGGAGATACGCAGTATTTT. Encoded protein: CASSLGEGDTQYF.